This section outlines one TCR beta chain sequence together with its context. If patients had other autoimmune diseases, uncontrolled infections, pregnancy or lactation, they were excluded. Fresh peripheral blood, around 10 ml, was the PBMC source. This record belongs to a study of Graves' ophthalmopathy and Graves' hyperthyroidism. Germline values: CDR1 SGHTA, CDR2 FQGNSA. J lost 4 bases, V lost 4 bases, and 8 bases had no gene match. The CDR3 consists of 16 residues. RNA transcripts were the template, and TCR beta CDR3 regions were amplified from them. First-round RT-PCR used HTBI primers; second-round multiplex PCR followed. TCRdb passed the multiplex PCR reads through MiXCR, listing each CDR3 protein once. The data contain over 150,000 distinct CDR3 sequences, around two fifths of them seen just once; the ten biggest clones take up under 6.5%.

This receptor was identified in a woman aged 35 to 49 with Graves' ophthalmopathy. The sequencing sample was made of peripheral blood. V is TRBV7-2 and J is TRBJ2-5, with 11 bases aligning to TRBD2. In nucleotides, the CDR3 is TGTGCCAGCAGCTCGTTAGCGGGGGGGCCGGGAGAGACCCAGTACTTC. Protein: CASSSLAGGPGETQYF. The full variable domain, with the rest looked up from reference TRBV7-2 and TRBJ2-5, is GAGVSQSPSNKVTEKGKDVELRCDPISGHTALYWYRQSLGQGLEFLIYFQGNSAPDKSGLPSDRFSAERTGGSVSTLTIQRTQQEDSAVYLCASSSLAGGPGETQYFGPGTRLLVL.